This TCR beta chain originates from a study of blood T cell repertoires in COVID-19 (dated by TCRdb to the early 2020s). Study-level background: The collaborator samples originated in the United States, Italy and Spain and spanned the acute and convalescent phases of COVID-19. The prospective study material was composed of cDNA or gDNA derived from T cells, B-cell-depleted T cells, or PBMCs. Subjects who had been exposed to COVID-19, were actively infected with it, or had recovered from it provided the deeply sampled blood TCRbeta repertoires that made up the dataset. The repertoires were released in a freely available public database meant as a resource for research on the immune response to SARS-CoV-2. The samples were drawn from two sources: the first 160 participants of the ongoing ImmuneRACE study, and 950 to 1,500 subjects contributed by 6 global collaborators. The sample metadata nearly always contained a de-identified subject ID, COVID-19 status, age in years and sex. Where available, HLA class I and class II types were obtained from metadata supplied by the sample provider rather than from assay-based typing. General findings and caveats noted by the study authors: Clinical and demographic metadata were provided uncurated, with the amount varying by source and participant.

In the prospective study, participants were 18 to 89 years old, resided in fewer than 25 geographic areas of the United States, and were enrolled through a virtual design. To assign participants to cohorts, the prospective study relied on clinical history that participants themselves reported in a screening survey and a study questionnaire. ImmuneRACE Cohort 3 recovered participants were defined by two consecutive negative NP/OP PCR tests, healthcare professional clearance, or symptom resolution. Mobile phlebotomists in the prospective study collected whole blood, serum and a nasopharyngeal or oropharyngeal swab from every participant. Prospective study participants could optionally give additional blood draws and questionnaires over an approximately 2-month period. Prospective study blood samples were shipped either frozen or at room temperature before DNA extraction. The immunoSEQ Assay, a bias-controlled multiplex PCR, was used to amplify TCRbeta CDR3 regions from genomic DNA. The original methods were these. The number of nucleated cells in each sample was estimated by amplification of reference gene primers within the assay. Sequence reads were collapsed and filtered to measure the absolute abundance of every unique TCRbeta CDR3 rearrangement. For each sample, productive Simpson clonality was calculated as the square root of Simpson's diversity index over productive rearrangements. TCRdb carries this immuneACCESS record with in-frame sequences only. Its versions omit some clonotypes, under half of them owing to an unresolved V gene in the studies checked, with the rest unexplained. For V, J and clone size, that table is used; D and trimming come from the DNA. Within this sample are about 380,000 clones, with 88% of them counted one time only. The ten largest clones take up more than 0.95% of the sample.

In the germline V gene (reference sequence), CDR1 corresponds to GTSNPN and CDR2 to SVGIG. V loses 0 bases of germline sequence and J loses 1 base, and the interval between the two ends is 21 bases. Reading from cysteine to phenylalanine, the CDR3 counts 18 amino acids. Here the CDR3 DNA is all that survives: 54 bases in frame from base 1. Concerning this clone itself: The antigen it recognizes is unknown. No base qualities exist here, and no much larger clone lies one base off it.

Sequencing input: PBMCs or T cells enriched from blood (not recorded which). The TCR was taken from a woman aged 18 to 35 who had recovered from COVID-19. The chain links TRBV30 with TRBJ1-1; the D gene is not confidently resolved. This receptor has the CDR3 CAWSVRWITGSGNTEAFF. The bases are TGTGCCTGGAGTGTTAGATGGATAACGGGATCGGGGAACACTGAAGCTTTCTTT.